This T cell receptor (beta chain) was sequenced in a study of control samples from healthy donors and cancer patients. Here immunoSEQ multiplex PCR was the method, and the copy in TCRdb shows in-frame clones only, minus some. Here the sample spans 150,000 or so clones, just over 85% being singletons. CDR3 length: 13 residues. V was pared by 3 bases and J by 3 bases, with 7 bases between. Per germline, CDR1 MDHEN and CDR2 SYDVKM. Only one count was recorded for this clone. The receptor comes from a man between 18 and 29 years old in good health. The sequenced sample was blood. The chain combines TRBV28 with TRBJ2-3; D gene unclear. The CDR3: CASSLRGTDTQYF. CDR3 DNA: TGTGCCAGCAGTTTGAGAGGAACAGATACGCAGTATTTT.